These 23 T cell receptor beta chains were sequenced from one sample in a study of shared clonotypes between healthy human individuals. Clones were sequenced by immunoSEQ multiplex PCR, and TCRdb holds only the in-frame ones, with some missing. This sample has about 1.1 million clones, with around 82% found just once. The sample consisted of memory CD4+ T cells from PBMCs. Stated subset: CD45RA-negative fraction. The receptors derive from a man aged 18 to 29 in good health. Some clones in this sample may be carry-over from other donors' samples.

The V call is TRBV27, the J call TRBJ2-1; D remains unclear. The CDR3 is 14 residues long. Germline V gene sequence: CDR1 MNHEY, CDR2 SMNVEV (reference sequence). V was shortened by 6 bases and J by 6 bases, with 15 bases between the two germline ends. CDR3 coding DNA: TGTGCCAGCAGGGTCTCAGAAGTATTCAATGAGCAGTTCTTC. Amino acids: CASRVSEVFNEQFF.

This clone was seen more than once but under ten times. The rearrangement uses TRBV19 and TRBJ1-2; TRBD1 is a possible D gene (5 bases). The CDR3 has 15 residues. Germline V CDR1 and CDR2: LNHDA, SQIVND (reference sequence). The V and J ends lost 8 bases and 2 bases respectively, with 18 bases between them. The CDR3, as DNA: TGTGCCAGTGTCAGGACATCCTCGTGGAACTATGGCTACACCTTC. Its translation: CASVRTSSWNYGYTF.

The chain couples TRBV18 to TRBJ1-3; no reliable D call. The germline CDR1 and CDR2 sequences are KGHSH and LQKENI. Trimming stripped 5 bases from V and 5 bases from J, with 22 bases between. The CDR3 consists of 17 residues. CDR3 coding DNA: TGTGCCAGCTCATCAATACGGGATTCCTTGATTCGAAACACCATATATTTT. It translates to CASSSIRDSLIRNTIYF. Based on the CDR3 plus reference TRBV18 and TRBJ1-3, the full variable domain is NAGVMQNPRHLVRRRGQEARLRCSPMKGHSHVYWYRQLPEEGLKFMVYLQKENIIDESGMPKERFSAEFPKEGPSILRIQQVVRGDSAAYFCASSSIRDSLIRNTIYFGEGSWLTVV.

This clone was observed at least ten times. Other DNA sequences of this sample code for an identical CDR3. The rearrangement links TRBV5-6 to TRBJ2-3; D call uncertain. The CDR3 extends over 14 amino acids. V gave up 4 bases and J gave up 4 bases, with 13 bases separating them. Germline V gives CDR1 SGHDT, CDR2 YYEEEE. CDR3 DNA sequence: TGTGCCAGCAGCATAGGACCGGCCCCAGATACGCAGTATTTT. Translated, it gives CASSIGPAPDTQYF.

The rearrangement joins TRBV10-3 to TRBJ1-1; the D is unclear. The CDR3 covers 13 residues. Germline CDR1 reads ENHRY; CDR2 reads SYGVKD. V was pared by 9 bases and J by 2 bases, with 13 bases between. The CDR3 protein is CAMANGENTEAFF. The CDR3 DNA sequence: TGTGCCATGGCAAACGGGGAAAACACTGAAGCTTTCTTT.

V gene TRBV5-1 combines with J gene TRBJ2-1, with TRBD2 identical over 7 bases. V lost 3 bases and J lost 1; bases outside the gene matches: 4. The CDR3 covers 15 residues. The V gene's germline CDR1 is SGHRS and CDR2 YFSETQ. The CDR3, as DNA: TGCGCCAGCAGCTCTCTAGCGGATTCCTACAATGAGCAGTTCTTC. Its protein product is CASSSLADSYNEQFF. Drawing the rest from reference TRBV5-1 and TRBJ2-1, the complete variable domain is KAGVTQTPRYLIKTRGQQVTLSCSPISGHRSVSWYQQTPGQGLQFLFEYFSETQRNKGNFPGRFSGRQFSNSRSEMNVSTLELGDSALYLCASSSLADSYNEQFFGPGTRLTVL.

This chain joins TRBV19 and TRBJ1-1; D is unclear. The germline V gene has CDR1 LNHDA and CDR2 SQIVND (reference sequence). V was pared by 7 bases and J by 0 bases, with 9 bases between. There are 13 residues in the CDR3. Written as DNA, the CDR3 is TGTGCCAGTACTCAGGAATTGAACACTGAAGCTTTCTTT. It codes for CASTQELNTEAFF.

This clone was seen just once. CDR3 residues: CADGSANYGYTF. CDR3 in DNA: TGTGCCGATGGGTCCGCTAACTATGGCTACACCTTC. The chain is built from TRBV2 and TRBJ1-2; D gene ambiguous. The CDR3 sequence is 12 residues long. The V gene lost 11 bases and the J gene lost 0 bases, with 10 bases spanning the gap. Germline lookup yields CDR1 SNHLY and CDR2 FYNNEI.

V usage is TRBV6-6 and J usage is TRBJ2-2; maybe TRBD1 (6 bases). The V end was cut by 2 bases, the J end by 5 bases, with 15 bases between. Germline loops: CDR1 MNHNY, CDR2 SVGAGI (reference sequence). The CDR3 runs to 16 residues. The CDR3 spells CASSYGWGQGTGELFF. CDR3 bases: TGTGCCAGCAGTTACGGGTGGGGGCAGGGGACCGGGGAGCTGTTTTTT.

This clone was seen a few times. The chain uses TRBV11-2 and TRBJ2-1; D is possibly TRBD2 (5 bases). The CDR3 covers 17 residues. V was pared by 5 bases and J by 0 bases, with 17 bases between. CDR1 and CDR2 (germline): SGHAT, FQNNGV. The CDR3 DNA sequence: TGTGCCAGCAGCCGGTACGGACTGGGGAGCTCCTACAATGAGCAGTTCTTC. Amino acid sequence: CASSRYGLGSSYNEQFF.

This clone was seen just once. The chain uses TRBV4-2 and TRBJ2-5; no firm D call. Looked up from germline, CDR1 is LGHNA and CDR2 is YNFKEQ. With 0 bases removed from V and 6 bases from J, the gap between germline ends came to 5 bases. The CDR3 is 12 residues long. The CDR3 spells CASSQEFQTQYF. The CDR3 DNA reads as TGTGCCAGCAGCCAAGAGTTTCAGACCCAGTACTTC.

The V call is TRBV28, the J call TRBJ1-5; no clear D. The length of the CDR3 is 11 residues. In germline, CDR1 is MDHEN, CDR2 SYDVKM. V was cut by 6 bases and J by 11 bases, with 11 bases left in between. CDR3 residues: CASRDISSQHF. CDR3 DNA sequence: TGTGCCAGCAGAGACATAAGCTCCCAGCATTTT.

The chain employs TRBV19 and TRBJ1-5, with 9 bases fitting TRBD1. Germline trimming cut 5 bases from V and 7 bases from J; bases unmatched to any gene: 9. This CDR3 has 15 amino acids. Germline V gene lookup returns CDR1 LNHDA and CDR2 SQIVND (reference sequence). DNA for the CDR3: TGTGCCAGTAGTTACCGGGACAGGGTGGGCCAGCCCCAGCATTTT. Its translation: CASSYRDRVGQPQHF.

The CDR3 region is CASSLRGIQYF. The DNA of the CDR3 is TGTGCCAGCAGTTTGAGGGGCATTCAGTACTTC. The chain recombines TRBV28 with TRBJ2-4; D might be TRBD1 or TRBD2, each matching 5 bases. Germline V lookup: CDR1 MDHEN, CDR2 SYDVKM. Trimming cost V 3 bases and J 9 bases, with 6 bases left between them. The CDR3 has 11 amino acids. Combining the CDR3 with reference TRBV28 and TRBJ2-4 gives the whole variable domain DVKVTQSSRYLVKRTGEKVFLECVQDMDHENMFWYRQDPGLGLRLIYFSYDVKMKEKGDIPEGYSVSREKKERFSLILESASTNQTSMYLCASSLRGIQYFGAGTRLSVL.

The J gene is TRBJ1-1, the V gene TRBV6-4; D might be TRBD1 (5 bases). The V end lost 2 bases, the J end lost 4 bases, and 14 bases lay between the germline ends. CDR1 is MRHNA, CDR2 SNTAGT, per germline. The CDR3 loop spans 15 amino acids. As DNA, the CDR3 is TGTGCCAGCAGTGACCACGCAATAAGGGGCACTGAAGCTTTCTTT. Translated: CASSDHAIRGTEAFF.

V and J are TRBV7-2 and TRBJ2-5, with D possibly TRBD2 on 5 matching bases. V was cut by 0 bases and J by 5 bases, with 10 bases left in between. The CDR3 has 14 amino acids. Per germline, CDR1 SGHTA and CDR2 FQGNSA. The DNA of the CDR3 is TGTGCCAGCAGCTTAGCGGGAGTTATTGAGACCCAGTACTTC. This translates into CASSLAGVIETQYF.

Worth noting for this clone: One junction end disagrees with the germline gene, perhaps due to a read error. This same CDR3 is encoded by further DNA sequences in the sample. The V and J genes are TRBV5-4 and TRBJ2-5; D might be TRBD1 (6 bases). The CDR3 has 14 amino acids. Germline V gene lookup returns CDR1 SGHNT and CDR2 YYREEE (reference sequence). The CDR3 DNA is TGTGCTAGCAGCCCCCGGACAGCCCAAGAGACCCAGTACTTC. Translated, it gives CASSPRTAQETQYF.

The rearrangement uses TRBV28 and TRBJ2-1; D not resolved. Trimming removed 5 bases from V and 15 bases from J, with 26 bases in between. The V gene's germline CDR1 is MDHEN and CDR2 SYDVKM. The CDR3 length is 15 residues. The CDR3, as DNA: TGTGCCAGCAGTCCCCGTGATGGCGGTAGGACGAGCGCGTTCTTC. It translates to CASSPRDGGRTSAFF.

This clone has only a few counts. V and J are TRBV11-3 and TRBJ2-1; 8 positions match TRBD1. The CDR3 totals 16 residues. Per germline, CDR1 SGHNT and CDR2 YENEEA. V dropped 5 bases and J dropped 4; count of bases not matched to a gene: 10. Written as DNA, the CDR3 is TGTGCCAGCAGCCACCGGGGACAGGACCAGTACAATGAGCAGTTCTTC. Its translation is CASSHRGQDQYNEQFF.

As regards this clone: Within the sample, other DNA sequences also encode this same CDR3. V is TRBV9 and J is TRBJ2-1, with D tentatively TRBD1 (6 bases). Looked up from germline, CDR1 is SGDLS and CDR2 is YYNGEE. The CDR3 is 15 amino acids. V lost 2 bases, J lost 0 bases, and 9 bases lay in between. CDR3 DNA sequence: TGTGCCAGCAGCGTTACAGGGAGCTCCTACAATGAGCAGTTCTTC. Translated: CASSVTGSSYNEQFF.

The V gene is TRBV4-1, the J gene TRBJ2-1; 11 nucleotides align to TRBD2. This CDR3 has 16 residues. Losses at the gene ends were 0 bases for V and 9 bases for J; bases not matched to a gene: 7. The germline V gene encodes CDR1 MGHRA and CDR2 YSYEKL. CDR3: CASSQELAGALGEQFF. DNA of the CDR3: TGCGCCAGCAGCCAAGAACTAGCGGGAGCTTTAGGTGAGCAGTTCTTC.

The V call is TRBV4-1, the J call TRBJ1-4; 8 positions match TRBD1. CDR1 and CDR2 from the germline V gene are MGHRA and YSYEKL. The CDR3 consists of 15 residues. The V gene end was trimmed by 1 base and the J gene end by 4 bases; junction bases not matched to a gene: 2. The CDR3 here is CASSQADRDNEKLFF. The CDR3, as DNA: TGCGCCAGCAGCCAAGCGGACAGGGATAATGAAAAACTGTTTTTT.

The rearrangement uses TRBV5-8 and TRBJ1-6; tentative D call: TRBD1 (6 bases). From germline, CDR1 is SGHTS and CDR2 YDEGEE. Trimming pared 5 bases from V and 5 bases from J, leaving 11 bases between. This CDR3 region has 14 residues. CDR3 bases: TGTGCCAGCAGACCGGGACATCATAATTCACCCCTCCACTTT. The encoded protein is CASRPGHHNSPLHF. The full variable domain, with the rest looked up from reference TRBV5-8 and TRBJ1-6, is EAGVTQSPTHLIKTRGQQATLRCSPISGHTSVYWYQQALGLGLQFLLWYDEGEERNRGNFPPRFSGRQFPNYSSELNVNALELEDSALYLCASRPGHHNSPLHFGNGTRLTVT.